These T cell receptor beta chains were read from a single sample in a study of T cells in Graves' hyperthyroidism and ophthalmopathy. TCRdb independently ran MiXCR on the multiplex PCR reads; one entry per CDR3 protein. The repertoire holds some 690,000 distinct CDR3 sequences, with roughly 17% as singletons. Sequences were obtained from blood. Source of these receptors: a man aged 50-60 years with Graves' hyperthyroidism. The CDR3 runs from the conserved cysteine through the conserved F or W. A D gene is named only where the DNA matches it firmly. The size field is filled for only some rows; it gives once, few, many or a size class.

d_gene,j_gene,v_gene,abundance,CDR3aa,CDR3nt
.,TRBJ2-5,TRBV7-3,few,CASSLGGEVQETQYF,TGTGCCAGCAGCTTAGGGGGAGAGGTACAAGAGACCCAGTACTTC
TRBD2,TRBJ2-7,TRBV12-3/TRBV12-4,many,CASSSGLAGRSYEQYF,TGTGCCAGCAGTTCAGGACTAGCGGGAAGGTCCTACGAGCAGTACTTC
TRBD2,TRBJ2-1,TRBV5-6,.,CASSTTGLARVNEQFF,TGTGCCAGCAGCACGACGGGACTAGCGAGAGTGAATGAGCAGTTCTTC
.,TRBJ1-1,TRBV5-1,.,CASSLAQSVGTEAFF,TGCGCCAGCAGCTTGGCACAGTCCGTTGGCACTGAAGCTTTCTTT
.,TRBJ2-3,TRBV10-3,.,CAISEGLPDTQYF,TGTGCCATCAGTGAGGGACTGCCAGATACGCAGTATTTT
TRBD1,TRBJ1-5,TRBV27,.,CASSAGQAWEPQHF,TGTGCCAGCAGCGCAGGACAGGCCTGGGAGCCCCAGCATTTT
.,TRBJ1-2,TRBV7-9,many,CASSLAGQPNYGYTF,TGTGCCAGCAGCTTAGCGGGACAACCGAACTATGGCTACACCTTC
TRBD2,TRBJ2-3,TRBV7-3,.,CASSQGLAGDLDTKYF,TGTGCCAGCAGCCAAGGACTAGCGGGAGATCTAGATACGAAGTATTTT
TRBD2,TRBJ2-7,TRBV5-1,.,CASSLIMSTSGRGSGSYEQYF,TGCGCCAGCAGCTTGATAATGAGTACTAGCGGGAGGGGTTCCGGTTCCTACGAGCAGTACTTC
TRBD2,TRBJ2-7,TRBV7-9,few,CASSFSASGRRVSYEQYF,TGTGCCAGCAGCTTCTCGGCTAGCGGGAGGAGAGTCTCCTACGAGCAGTACTTC
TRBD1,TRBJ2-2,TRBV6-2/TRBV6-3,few,CASSYSYRGTGELFF,TGTGCCAGCAGTTACTCCTACAGGGGGACCGGGGAGCTGTTTTTT
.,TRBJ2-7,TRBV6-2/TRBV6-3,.,CASSSVGVLDEQYF,TGTGCCAGCAGTTCGGTAGGGGTTTTAGACGAGCAGTACTTC
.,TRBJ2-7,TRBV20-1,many,CSARDVGKSSYEQYF,TGCAGTGCTAGAGATGTCGGCAAAAGCTCCTACGAGCAGTACTTC
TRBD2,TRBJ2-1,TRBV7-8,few,CASSLGGSGPSYNEQFF,TGTGCCAGCAGCTTGGGCGGGAGTGGGCCCTCCTACAATGAGCAGTTCTTC
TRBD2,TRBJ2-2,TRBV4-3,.,CASSQDLAGNTGELFF,TGCGCCAGCAGCCAAGATCTAGCGGGGAACACCGGGGAGCTGTTTTTT
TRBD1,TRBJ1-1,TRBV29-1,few,CSVPFPSQTGGFTEAFF,TGCAGCGTGCCCTTCCCATCACAGACAGGGGGGTTCACTGAAGCTTTCTTT
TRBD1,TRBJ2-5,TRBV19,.,CASSIGQGTETQYF,TGTGCCAGTAGTATTGGACAGGGGACAGAGACCCAGTACTTC
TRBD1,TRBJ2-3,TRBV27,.,CASRSPQGQGLYADTQYF,TGTGCCAGCAGGTCGCCCCAGGGACAGGGCCTTTATGCAGATACGCAGTATTTT
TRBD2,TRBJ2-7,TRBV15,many,CATSRALAGGLYEQYF,TGTGCCACCAGCAGAGCCCTAGCGGGAGGTTTATACGAGCAGTACTTC
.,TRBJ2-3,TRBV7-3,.,CASSLFPNTDTQYF,TGTGCCAGCAGCTTATTTCCTAACACAGATACGCAGTATTTT
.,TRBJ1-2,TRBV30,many,CAWSLGGRGYTF,TGTGCCTGGAGTCTAGGGGGACGTGGCTACACCTTC
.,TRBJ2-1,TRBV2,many,CASSATFGRHAGRNEQFF,TGTGCCAGCAGTGCCACGTTCGGTCGGCACGCCGGTCGAAATGAGCAGTTCTTC
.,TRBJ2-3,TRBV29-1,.,CSVEQGTDTQYF,TGCAGCGTTGAACAGGGAACCGATACGCAGTATTTT
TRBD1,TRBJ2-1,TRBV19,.,CASSRGQDYEQFF,TGTGCCAGCAGTCGGGGACAGGACTATGAGCAGTTCTTC
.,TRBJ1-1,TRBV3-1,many,CASSQDTSHTEAFF,TGTGCCAGCAGCCAAGACACATCCCACACTGAAGCTTTCTTT
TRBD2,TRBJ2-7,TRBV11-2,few,CASSPQTSGYEQYF,TGTGCCAGCAGCCCTCAGACTAGCGGCTACGAGCAGTACTTC
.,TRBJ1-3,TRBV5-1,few,CASSLGEVGNTIYF,TGCGCCAGCAGCTTGGGGGAGGTTGGAAACACCATATATTTT
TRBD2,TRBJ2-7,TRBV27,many,CASSLGLEYEQYF,TGTGCCAGCAGTTTGGGACTAGAGTACGAGCAGTACTTC
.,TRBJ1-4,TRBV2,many,CASSPDRIATNEKLFF,TGTGCCAGCAGTCCAGACAGAATAGCAACTAATGAAAAACTGTTTTTT
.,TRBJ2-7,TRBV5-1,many,CASSSRDRSYEQYF,TGCGCCAGCAGCTCACGGGACCGTTCCTACGAGCAGTACTTC
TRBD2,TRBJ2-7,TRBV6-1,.,CASSQGTSGAEQYF,TGTGCCAGCAGTCAAGGGACTAGCGGAGCCGAGCAGTACTTC
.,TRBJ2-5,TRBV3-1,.,CASSLQPQVQETQYF,TGTGCCAGCAGCCTCCAGCCCCAGGTCCAAGAGACCCAGTACTTC
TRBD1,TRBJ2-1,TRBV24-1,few,CATSDRRQGNSYNEQFF,TGTGCCACCAGTGACCGACGACAGGGAAACTCCTACAATGAGCAGTTCTTC
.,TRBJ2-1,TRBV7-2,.,CASSLEARGSNEQFF,TGTGCCAGCAGCTTAGAAGCTCGGGGTTCCAATGAGCAGTTCTTC
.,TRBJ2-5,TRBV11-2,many,CASSQSAGQETQYF,TGTGCCAGCAGCCAGTCGGCGGGGCAAGAGACCCAGTACTTC
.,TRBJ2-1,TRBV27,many,CASSSGWYNEQFF,TGTGCCAGCAGTAGCGGGTGGTACAATGAGCAGTTCTTC
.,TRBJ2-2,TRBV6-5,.,CASSYPRDSITGELFF,TGTGCCAGCAGTTACCCCCGAGACTCCATCACCGGGGAGCTGTTTTTT
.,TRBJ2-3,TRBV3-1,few,CASSQAPLLTDTQYF,TGTGCCAGCAGCCAAGCGCCCCTCCTCACAGATACGCAGTATTTT
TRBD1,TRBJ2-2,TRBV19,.,CASTETGIVLAQGELFF,TGTGCCAGTACCGAGACAGGGATCGTCTTAGCGCAAGGGGAGCTGTTTTTT
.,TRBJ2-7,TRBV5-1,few,CASSLALFDEQYF,TGCGCCAGCAGCTTGGCCCTCTTTGACGAGCAGTACTTC
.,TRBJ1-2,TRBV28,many,CASSYGQAAYGYTF,TGTGCCAGCAGCTACGGGCAGGCCGCCTATGGCTACACCTTC
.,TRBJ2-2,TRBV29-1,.,CSVLDTAYTGELFF,TGCAGCGTTCTGGACACGGCGTACACCGGGGAGCTGTTTTTT
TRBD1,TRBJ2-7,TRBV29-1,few,CSVESPNRDRGYEQYF,TGCAGCGTTGAATCCCCCAACCGGGACAGGGGTTACGAGCAGTACTTC
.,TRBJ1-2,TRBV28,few,CASISPHYGYTF,TGTGCCAGTATTTCCCCCCATTATGGCTACACCTTC
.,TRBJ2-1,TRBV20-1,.,CSASGSSSYNEQFF,TGCAGTGCTAGCGGGAGTTCTTCCTACAATGAGCAGTTCTTC
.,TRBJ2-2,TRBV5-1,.,CASSLAAGSGELFF,TGCGCCAGCAGCTTGGCCGCGGGGTCCGGGGAGCTGTTTTTT
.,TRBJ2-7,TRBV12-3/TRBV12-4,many,CASSEIFGQDPYEQYF,TGTGCCAGCAGTGAGATATTTGGGCAGGATCCCTACGAGCAGTACTTC
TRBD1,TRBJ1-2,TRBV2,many,CASRSTTGDRDTYGYTF,TGTGCCAGCAGATCCACGACCGGGGACAGGGATACCTATGGCTACACCTTC
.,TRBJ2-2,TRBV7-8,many,CASSLAPWGRVTGELFF,TGTGCCAGCAGCTTAGCTCCATGGGGGAGAGTTACCGGGGAGCTGTTTTTT
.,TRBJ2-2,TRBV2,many,CASSDGGPVGNTGELFF,TGTGCCAGCAGTGATGGGGGGCCAGTGGGGAACACCGGGGAGCTGTTTTTT
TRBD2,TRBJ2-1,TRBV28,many,CASSPTSGGYNEQFF,TGTGCCAGCAGCCCGACTAGCGGGGGTTACAATGAGCAGTTCTTC
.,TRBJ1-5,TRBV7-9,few,CAGFEQPQHF,TGTGCCGGCTTCGAACAGCCCCAGCATTTT
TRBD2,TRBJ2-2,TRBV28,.,CASSSQLRLAANTGELFF,TGTGCCAGCAGTTCCCAACTTAGACTAGCGGCGAACACCGGGGAGCTGTTTTTT
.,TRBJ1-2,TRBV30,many,CAWKGFYGYTF,TGTGCCTGGAAGGGGTTTTATGGCTACACCTTC
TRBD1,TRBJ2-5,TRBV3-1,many,CASSLTGEETQYF,TGTGCCAGCAGCTTAACAGGGGAAGAGACCCAGTACTTC
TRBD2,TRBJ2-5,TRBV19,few,CASSIELAGPSKTQYF,TGTGCCAGTAGTATAGAACTAGCGGGACCGTCGAAGACCCAGTACTTC
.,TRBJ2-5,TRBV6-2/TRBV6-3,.,CASSSDREIIQETQYF,TGTGCCAGCAGTTCCGACCGGGAAATCATCCAAGAGACCCAGTACTTC